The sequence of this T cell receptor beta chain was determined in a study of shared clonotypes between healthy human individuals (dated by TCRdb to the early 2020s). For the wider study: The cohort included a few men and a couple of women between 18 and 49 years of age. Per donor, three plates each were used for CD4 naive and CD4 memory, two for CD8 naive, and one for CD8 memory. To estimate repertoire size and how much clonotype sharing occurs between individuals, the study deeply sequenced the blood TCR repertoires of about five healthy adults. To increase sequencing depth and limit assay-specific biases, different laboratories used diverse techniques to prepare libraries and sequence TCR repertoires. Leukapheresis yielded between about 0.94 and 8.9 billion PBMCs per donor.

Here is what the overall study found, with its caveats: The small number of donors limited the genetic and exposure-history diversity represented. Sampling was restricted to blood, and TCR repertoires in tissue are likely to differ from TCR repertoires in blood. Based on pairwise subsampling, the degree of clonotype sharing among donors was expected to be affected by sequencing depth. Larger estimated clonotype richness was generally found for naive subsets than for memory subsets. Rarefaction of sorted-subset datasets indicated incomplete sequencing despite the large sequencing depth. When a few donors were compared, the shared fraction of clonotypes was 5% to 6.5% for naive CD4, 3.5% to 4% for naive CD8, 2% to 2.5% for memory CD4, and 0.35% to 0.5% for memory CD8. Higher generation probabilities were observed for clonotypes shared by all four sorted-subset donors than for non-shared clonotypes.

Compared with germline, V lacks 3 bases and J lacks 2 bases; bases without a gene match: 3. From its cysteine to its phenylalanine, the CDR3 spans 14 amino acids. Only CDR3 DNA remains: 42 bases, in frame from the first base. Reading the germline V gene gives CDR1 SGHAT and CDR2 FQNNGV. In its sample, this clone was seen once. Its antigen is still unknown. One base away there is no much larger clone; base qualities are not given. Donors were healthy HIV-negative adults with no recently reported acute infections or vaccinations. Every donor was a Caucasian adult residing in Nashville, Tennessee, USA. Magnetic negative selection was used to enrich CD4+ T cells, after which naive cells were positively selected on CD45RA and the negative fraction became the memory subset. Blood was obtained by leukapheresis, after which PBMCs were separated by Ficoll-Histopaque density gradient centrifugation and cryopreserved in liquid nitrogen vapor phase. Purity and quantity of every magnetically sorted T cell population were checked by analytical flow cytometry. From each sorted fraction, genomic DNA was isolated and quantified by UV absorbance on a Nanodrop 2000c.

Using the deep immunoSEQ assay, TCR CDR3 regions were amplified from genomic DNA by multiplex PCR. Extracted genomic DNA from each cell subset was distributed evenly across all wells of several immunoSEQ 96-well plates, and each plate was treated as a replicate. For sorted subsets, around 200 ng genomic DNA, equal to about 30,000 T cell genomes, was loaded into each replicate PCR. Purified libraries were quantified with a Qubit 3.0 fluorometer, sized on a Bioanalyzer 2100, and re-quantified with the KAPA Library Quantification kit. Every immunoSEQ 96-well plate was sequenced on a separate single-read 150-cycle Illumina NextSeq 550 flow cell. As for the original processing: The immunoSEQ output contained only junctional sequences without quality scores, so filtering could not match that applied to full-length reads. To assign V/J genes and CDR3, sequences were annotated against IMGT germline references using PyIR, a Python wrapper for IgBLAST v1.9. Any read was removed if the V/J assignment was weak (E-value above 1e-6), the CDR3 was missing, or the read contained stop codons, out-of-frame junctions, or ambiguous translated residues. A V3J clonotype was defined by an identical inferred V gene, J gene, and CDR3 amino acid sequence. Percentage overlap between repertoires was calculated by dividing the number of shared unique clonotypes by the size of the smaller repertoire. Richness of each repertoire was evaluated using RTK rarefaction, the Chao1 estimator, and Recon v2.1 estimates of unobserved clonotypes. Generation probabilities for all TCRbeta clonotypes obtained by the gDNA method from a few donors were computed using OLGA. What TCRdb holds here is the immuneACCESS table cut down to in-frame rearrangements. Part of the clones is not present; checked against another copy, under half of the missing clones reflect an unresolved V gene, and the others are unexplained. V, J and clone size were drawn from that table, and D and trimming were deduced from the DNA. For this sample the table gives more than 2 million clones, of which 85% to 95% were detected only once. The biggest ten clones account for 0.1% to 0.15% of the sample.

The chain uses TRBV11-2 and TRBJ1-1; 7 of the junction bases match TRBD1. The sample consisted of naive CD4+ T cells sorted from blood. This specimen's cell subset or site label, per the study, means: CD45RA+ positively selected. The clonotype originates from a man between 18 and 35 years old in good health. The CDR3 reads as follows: CASSLSGGNTEAFF. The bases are TGTGCCAGCAGCTTGTCAGGGGGTAACACTGAAGCTTTCTTT.